The 27 T cell receptor beta chains below all came from one sample that was sequenced in a study of Ad26.COV2.S vaccination and SARS-CoV-2 variants. Libraries were prepared by immunoSEQ multiplex PCR; TCRdb keeps only in-frame clonotypes and omits some of them. Here the sample spans some 390,000 clones, about 88% being singletons. Treatment defined: over 15 received Ad26.COV2.S at low or high dose, single or two shots; 5 received placebo; per-sample allocation not given. Each sample was drawn 63 days after the first injection (of vaccine or placebo). The specimen comprised peripheral blood, sampled in a trial of Ad26.COV2.S vaccine versus placebo. These receptors originate from a person between 18 and 65 years old who received the Ad26.COV2.S COVID-19 vaccine or a placebo.

The chain is built from TRBV4-2 and TRBJ2-7; 8 positions agree with TRBD2. V lost 0 bases and J lost 4; bases outside the gene matches: 14. Germline CDR1 reads LGHNA; CDR2 reads YNFKEQ. The CDR3 loop spans 18 amino acids. CDR3: CASSQDLGSVTSAYEQYF. CDR3 bases: TGTGCCAGCAGCCAAGATCTAGGGTCCGTGACTAGCGCTTACGAGCAGTACTTC.

The chain couples TRBV9 to TRBJ2-5; D may be TRBD2 (6 bases). Germline CDR1 and CDR2: SGDLS and YYNGEE. The CDR3 contains 14 residues. Trimming removed 4 bases at V and 2 bases at J, with 12 bases between. CDR3: CASSPRGLQETQYF. As DNA, the CDR3 is TGTGCCAGCAGCCCCCGAGGACTACAAGAGACCCAGTACTTC.

The chain links TRBV28 to TRBJ2-1; the D gene is possibly TRBD2 (6 bases). The length of the CDR3 is 15 residues. V was cut by 3 bases and J by 6 bases, with 15 bases left in between. Germline V lookup: CDR1 MDHEN, CDR2 SYDVKM. The DNA of the CDR3 is TGTGCCAGCAGTTTCCAGGAGCGGGCCTTCAATGAGCAGTTCTTC. As protein: CASSFQERAFNEQFF.

The gene calls are TRBV2 and TRBJ1-1; the D gene is possibly TRBD1 (5 bases). V lost 3 bases, J lost 3 bases, and 11 bases lay in between. Germline V gene data show CDR1 as SNHLY and CDR2 as FYNNEI. This CDR3 is 14 amino acids long. The DNA of the CDR3 is TGTGCCAGCAGTGAGGACCGACAGTACACTGAAGCTTTCTTT. Translating gives CASSEDRQYTEAFF.

The rearrangement joins TRBV2 to TRBJ1-6, with unresolved D. The V end lost 5 bases, the J end lost 7 bases, and 15 bases lay between the germline ends. Germline loops: CDR1 SNHLY, CDR2 FYNNEI. The CDR3 has 15 amino acids. The CDR3 loop is CASSKALTGNSPLHF. DNA for the CDR3: TGTGCCAGCAGTAAGGCCCTAACGGGGAATTCACCCCTCCACTTT.

The sample holds one count of this clone. This same CDR3 is encoded by further DNA sequences in the sample. The rearrangement uses TRBV19 and TRBJ2-2; D ambiguous. The CDR3 runs to 12 residues. Between the trimmed V and J ends, which lost 2 bases and 8 bases, there was a span of 6 bases. The V gene's germline CDR1 is LNHDA and CDR2 SQIVND (reference sequence). DNA of the CDR3: TGTGCCAGTAGTATACGAGGAGGGGAGCTGTTTTTT. Protein: CASSIRGGELFF.

V usage is TRBV19 and J usage is TRBJ2-7, with D perhaps TRBD1 (6 bases). The CDR3 length is 14 residues. In germline, CDR1 is LNHDA, CDR2 SQIVND (reference sequence). Trimming removed 8 bases at V and 3 bases at J, with 17 bases between. Here the CDR3 reads CASSKGGYGYEQYF. As DNA, the CDR3 is TGTGCCAGTTCCAAAGGGGGATATGGCTACGAGCAGTACTTC.

The V gene is TRBV5-5, the J gene TRBJ2-2; D gene ambiguous. Trimming left V 0 bases short and J 9 bases short, with 6 bases between. From germline, CDR1 is SGHKS and CDR2 YYEKEE (reference sequence). This CDR3 region has 12 residues. The CDR3 DNA follows: TGTGCCAGCAGCTTGGAAGGATGGGAGCTGTTTTTT. Translating it yields CASSLEGWELFF.

This clone has only a few counts. The chain links TRBV19 to TRBJ2-2; 13 positions agree with TRBD2. The junction had 7 bases not matched to a gene; V was cut back by 5 bases and J by 7 bases. There are 16 residues in the CDR3. Germline assignment: CDR1 LNHDA and CDR2 SQIVND (reference sequence). In DNA form, the CDR3 reads TGTGCCAGTAGTCCCGGGACTAGCGGGGTCTACGGGGAGCTGTTTTTT. This gives the protein CASSPGTSGVYGELFF.

V gene TRBV2 combines with J gene TRBJ1-1; D remains unclear. Germline values: CDR1 SNHLY, CDR2 FYNNEI. The CDR3 totals 12 residues. V was cut by 9 bases and J by 1 base, with 9 bases left in between. The CDR3 region has the DNA TGTGCCAGTTCCACCGGGAACACTGAAGCTTTCTTT. Translation gives CASSTGNTEAFF.

The rearrangement joins TRBV11-3 to TRBJ2-7; D is perhaps TRBD1 or TRBD2 (6 bases each). Per germline, CDR1 SGHNT and CDR2 YENEEA. This CDR3 is built from 15 residues. Trimming removed 0 bases from V and 7 bases from J, with 16 bases in between. CDR3 protein: CASSLDWGLAREQYF. CDR3 coding DNA: TGTGCCAGCAGCTTAGATTGGGGGCTAGCGAGGGAGCAGTACTTC.

In DNA form, the CDR3 reads TGTGCCAGCAGCTTAGCGGTTATCACCGACAGGGGGGTAGGGGGGTCCTACAATGAGCAGTTCTTC. As protein: CASSLAVITDRGVGGSYNEQFF. V is TRBV7-8 and J is TRBJ2-1; 9 bases align to TRBD1. J was trimmed by 1 base and V by 0 bases; bases with no gene match: 19. The CDR3 sequence is 22 residues long. The germline gives CDR1 SGHVS, CDR2 FQNEAQ.

This chain links TRBV27 with TRBJ2-1; 7 bases agree with TRBD2. J was trimmed by 8 bases and V by 6 bases; bases with no gene match: 7. CDR1 and CDR2 from the germline V gene are MNHEY and SMNVEV (reference sequence). The CDR3 contains 13 residues. CDR3 sequence (DNA): TGTGCCAGCAGCCCGACTAGCTTCCATGAGCAGTTCTTC. Encoded protein: CASSPTSFHEQFF.

CDR3 DNA: TGTGCCAGCAGCTCGGGACATTCGGGGGTTAGGAATCAGCCCCAGCATTTT. It translates to CASSSGHSGVRNQPQHF. The J gene is TRBJ1-5, the V gene TRBV28; TRBD1 is a possible D gene (6 bases). The ends were cut back, 6 bases at V and 4 bases at J, with 22 bases in the middle. CDR1 is MDHEN, CDR2 SYDVKM, per germline. This CDR3 has 17 residues.

The chain couples TRBV7-3 to TRBJ2-1; perhaps D is TRBD1 or TRBD2 (5 bases each). CDR1 and CDR2 from the germline V gene are SGHTA and FQGTGA. The length of the CDR3 is 11 residues. The V end was cut by 3 bases, the J end by 9 bases, with 6 bases between. The CDR3, as DNA: TGTGCCAGCAGCTTGGGGGTTGAGCAGTTCTTC. Protein: CASSLGVEQFF.

V is TRBV29-1 and J is TRBJ2-5, with D perhaps TRBD2 (6 bases). The CDR3 consists of 17 residues. V lost 4 bases and J 5 bases, leaving 26 bases between the germline ends. The V gene's germline CDR1 is SQVTM and CDR2 ANQGSEA. The CDR3 loop reads CSVVLFKYGGVGETQYF. CDR3 nucleotide sequence: TGCAGCGTTGTGCTCTTCAAGTACGGGGGAGTGGGGGAGACCCAGTACTTC.

This rearrangement joins TRBV4-1 to TRBJ1-1, with 10 nucleotides matching TRBD1. CDR1 MGHRA and CDR2 YSYEKL come from the germline V gene. The CDR3 is made up of 17 amino acids. V was clipped by 3 bases and J by 1 base; unmatched bases: 8. The CDR3 DNA reads TGCGCCAGCAGCCATATTAGGGACAGGGGTGAGAACACTGAAGCTTTCTTT. Protein product: CASSHIRDRGENTEAFF.

The chain couples TRBV5-6 to TRBJ2-4; perhaps TRBD1 as D (5 bases). The CDR3 runs to 15 residues. Trimming pared 0 bases from V and 7 bases from J, leaving 14 bases between. Germline values: CDR1 SGHDT, CDR2 YYEEEE. CDR3 nucleotide sequence: TGTGCCAGCAGCTTGGCCCCCAGGGTCGGGAACATTCAGTACTTC. It yields the protein CASSLAPRVGNIQYF.

The V call is TRBV5-1, the J call TRBJ2-7; 8 positions agree with TRBD1. The V gene's germline CDR1 is SGHRS and CDR2 YFSETQ. This CDR3 spans 15 amino acids. Trimming took 0 bases from V and 7 from J; bases not matched to a gene: 9. This CDR3 reads CASSLEGQGSGEQYF. In DNA, the CDR3 is TGCGCCAGCAGCTTGGAAGGACAGGGTTCTGGGGAGCAGTACTTC.

The chain links TRBV7-3 to TRBJ2-3; either TRBD1 or TRBD2 may fit D (6 bases each). This CDR3 region has 14 residues. Germline values: CDR1 SGHTA, CDR2 FQGTGA. With 3 bases removed from V and 9 bases from J, the gap between germline ends came to 16 bases. CDR3 residues: CASSFGSGGGTQYF. The DNA of the CDR3 is TGTGCCAGCAGCTTTGGTAGCGGAGGGGGAACGCAGTATTTT.

J is TRBJ2-2 and V is TRBV7-2; 7 nucleotides agree with TRBD1. V dropped 1 base and J dropped 3; count of bases not matched to a gene: 2. This CDR3 is 15 amino acids long. Germline CDR1 and CDR2: SGHTA and FQGNSA. The CDR3 spells CASSLEDRYTGELFF. Written as DNA, the CDR3 is TGTGCCAGCAGCTTAGAGGACAGGTACACCGGGGAGCTGTTTTTT.

This clone was seen more than once but under ten times. V gene TRBV18 combines with J gene TRBJ1-3; no definite D call. The germline V gene has CDR1 KGHSH and CDR2 LQKENI. Deletions cut 2 bases from V and 2 bases from J, with 16 bases between. The CDR3 contains 17 residues. CDR3 DNA: TGTGCCAGCTCACCAAGGGCCCCGGGAGAGGCTGGAAACACCATATATTTT. This sequence encodes CASSPRAPGEAGNTIYF.

The V and J genes are TRBV28 and TRBJ2-1; D gene uncertain. CDR1 is MDHEN and CDR2 is SYDVKM in the germline V gene. The V and J ends lost 3 bases and 0 bases respectively, with 12 bases between them. The length of the CDR3 is 16 residues. Written as DNA, the CDR3 is TGTGCCAGCAGTTTCGGCTTGTCGAGCTCCTACAATGAGCAGTTCTTC. It translates to CASSFGLSSSYNEQFF. Based on the CDR3 plus reference TRBV28 and TRBJ2-1, the full variable domain is DVKVTQSSRYLVKRTGEKVFLECVQDMDHENMFWYRQDPGLGLRLIYFSYDVKMKEKGDIPEGYSVSREKKERFSLILESASTNQTSMYLCASSFGLSSSYNEQFFGPGTRLTVL.

The chain links TRBV2 to TRBJ2-1; weak D call: TRBD2 (5 bases). Germline CDR1 reads SNHLY; CDR2 reads FYNNEI. CDR3 length: 19 residues. The V and J ends lost 2 bases and 0 bases respectively, with 20 bases between them. The CDR3 is CASSELGVASRSSYNEQFF. The CDR3 nucleotides read TGTGCCAGCAGTGAATTAGGAGTGGCTAGCCGGAGCTCCTACAATGAGCAGTTCTTC. Supplemented by reference TRBV2 and TRBJ2-1, the full variable domain reads EPEVTQTPSHQVTQMGQEVILRCVPISNHLYFYWYRQILGQKVEFLVSFYNNEISEKSEIFDDQFSVERPDGSNFTLKIRSTKLEDSAMYFCASSELGVASRSSYNEQFFGPGTRLTVL.

This clone was detected only once. The DNA of the CDR3 is TGCGCCAGCAGCTCGAGCTCACAGGGCCCCGGCACAGATACGCAGTATTTT. It is translated as CASSSSSQGPGTDTQYF. The V and J genes are TRBV5-1 and TRBJ2-3, with D possibly TRBD1 on 6 matching bases. Trimming stripped 3 bases from V and 1 base from J, with 18 bases between. The CDR3 consists of 17 residues. Germline CDR1 reads SGHRS; CDR2 reads YFSETQ.

This chain uses TRBV18 with TRBJ2-7, with TRBD1 matching 7 bases. V shed 2 bases and J 7 bases; nucleotides not matched to a gene: 8. This CDR3 comprises 14 residues. Germline CDR1 is KGHSH and CDR2 is LQKENI. DNA for the CDR3: TGTGCCAGCTCACCAGTACAGGGGACCGGGGAGCAGTACTTC. Its protein is CASSPVQGTGEQYF. The whole variable domain, remainder taken from reference TRBV18 and TRBJ2-7, is NAGVMQNPRHLVRRRGQEARLRCSPMKGHSHVYWYRQLPEEGLKFMVYLQKENIIDESGMPKERFSAEFPKEGPSILRIQQVVRGDSAAYFCASSPVQGTGEQYFGPGTRLTVT.

Of note for this clone: The sample has other DNA sequences that encode this CDR3 too. The rearrangement uses TRBV18 and TRBJ2-3, with 9 positions matching TRBD2. The V gene's germline CDR1 is KGHSH and CDR2 LQKENI. J was trimmed by 0 bases and V by 6 bases; bases with no gene match: 4. The CDR3 loop spans 15 amino acids. The CDR3 sequence: CASSPTSGSTDTQYF. DNA of the CDR3: TGTGCCAGCTCGCCGACTAGCGGCAGCACAGATACGCAGTATTTT.